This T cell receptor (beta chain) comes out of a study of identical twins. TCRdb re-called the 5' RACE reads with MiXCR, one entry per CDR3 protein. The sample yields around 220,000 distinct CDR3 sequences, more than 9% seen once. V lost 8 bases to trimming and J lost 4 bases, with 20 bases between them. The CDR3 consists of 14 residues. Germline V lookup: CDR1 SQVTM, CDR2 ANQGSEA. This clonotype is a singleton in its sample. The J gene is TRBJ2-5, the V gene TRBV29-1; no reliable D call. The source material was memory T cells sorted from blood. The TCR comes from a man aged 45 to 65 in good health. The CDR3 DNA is TGCAGCCCGAGGTCAGTGGGGATCGGAGAGACCCAGTACTTC. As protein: CSPRSVGIGETQYF. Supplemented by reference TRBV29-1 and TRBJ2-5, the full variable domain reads SAVISQKPSRDICQRGTSLTIQCQVDSQVTMMFWYRQQPGQSLTLIATANQGSEATYESGFVIDKFPISRPNLTFSTLTVSNMSPEDSSIYLCSPRSVGIGETQYFGPGTRLLVL.